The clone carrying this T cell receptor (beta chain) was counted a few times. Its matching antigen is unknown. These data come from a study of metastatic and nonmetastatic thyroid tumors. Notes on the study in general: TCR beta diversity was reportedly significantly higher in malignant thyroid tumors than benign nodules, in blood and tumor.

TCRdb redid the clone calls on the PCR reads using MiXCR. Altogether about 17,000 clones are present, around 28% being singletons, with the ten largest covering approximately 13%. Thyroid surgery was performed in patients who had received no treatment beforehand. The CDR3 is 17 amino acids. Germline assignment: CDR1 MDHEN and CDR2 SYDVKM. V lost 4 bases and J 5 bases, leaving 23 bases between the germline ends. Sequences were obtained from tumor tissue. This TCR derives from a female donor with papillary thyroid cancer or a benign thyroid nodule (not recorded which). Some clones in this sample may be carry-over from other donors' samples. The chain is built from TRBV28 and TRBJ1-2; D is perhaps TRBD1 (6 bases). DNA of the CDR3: TGTGCCAGCAGTTCCTACGGGAGGGGGGGAAAGCAGTATGGCTACACCTTC. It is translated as CASSSYGRGGKQYGYTF.